The 10 T cell receptor beta chains below all came from one sample that was sequenced in a study of blood T cell repertoires in COVID-19. Method: immunoSEQ multiplex PCR; TCRdb's copy keeps in-frame clones and lacks some. The data show 150,000 or so clones, about 89% seen once. The sample was peripheral blood. The origin of the receptors is a man older than 75 with acute or convalescent COVID-19.

V usage is TRBV7-8 and J usage is TRBJ2-7, with D unclear. The germline V gene encodes CDR1 SGHVS and CDR2 FQNEAQ. This CDR3 is 13 amino acids long. The V end was cut by 3 bases, the J end by 4 bases, with 10 bases between. The CDR3 reads CASSLETSYEQYF. CDR3 sequence (DNA): TGTGCCAGCAGCTTGGAGACTTCGTACGAGCAGTACTTC.

This rearrangement joins TRBV27 to TRBJ1-1; unclear D gene. CDR1 is MNHEY and CDR2 is SMNVEV in the germline V gene (reference sequence). The CDR3 contains 10 residues. CDR3 nucleotides: TGTGCAGTCGGGAACACTGAAGCTTTCTTT. Its translation is CAVGNTEAFF.

For the CDR3, the DNA is TGTGCCACCAGTGATCCCGGGACTAGAAACACCGGGGAGCTGTTTTTT. Translated, it gives CATSDPGTRNTGELFF. V gene TRBV24-1 combines with J gene TRBJ2-2; 8 bases match TRBD2. V lost 3 bases to trimming and J lost 2 bases; unmatched junction nucleotides: 4. Germline CDR1 and CDR2: KGHDR and SFDVKD. This CDR3 region has 16 residues.

This clone was recorded once. V is TRBV18 and J is TRBJ1-2; 7 positions agree with TRBD1. The CDR3 spans 14 residues. Germline V lookup: CDR1 KGHSH, CDR2 LQKENI. With V trimmed by 3 bases and J by 5 bases, 6 bases remained unmatched. This CDR3 reads CASSPGTAKYGYTF. Here the CDR3 DNA reads TGTGCCAGCTCACCTGGGACAGCCAAATATGGCTACACCTTC. The full variable domain, in which reference TRBV18 and TRBJ1-2 provide the parts outside the CDR3, is NAGVMQNPRHLVRRRGQEARLRCSPMKGHSHVYWYRQLPEEGLKFMVYLQKENIIDESGMPKERFSAEFPKEGPSILRIQQVVRGDSAAYFCASSPGTAKYGYTFGSGTRLTVV.

The CDR3 sequence is CASRRGVNTEAFF. The CDR3 bases are TGTGCCAGCAGGAGAGGCGTCAATACTGAAGCTTTCTTT. The chain links TRBV6-5 to TRBJ1-1, with no clear D. The CDR3 is made up of 13 amino acids. V was trimmed by 6 bases and J by 5 bases, leaving 13 bases between them. The germline V gene encodes CDR1 MNHEY and CDR2 SVGAGI.

In nucleotides, the CDR3 is TGTGCCAGCAGCTTAGTACCCGGGGGTTTAGAGACCCAGTACTTC. This translates into CASSLVPGGLETQYF. The chain combines TRBV7-2 with TRBJ2-5; maybe TRBD2 (6 bases). The V end lost 1 base, the J end lost 4 bases, and 13 bases lay between the germline ends. Germline CDR1 is SGHTA and CDR2 is FQGNSA. The CDR3 totals 15 residues. Combining the CDR3 with reference TRBV7-2 and TRBJ2-5 gives the whole variable domain GAGVSQSPSNKVTEKGKDVELRCDPISGHTALYWYRQSLGQGLEFLIYFQGNSAPDKSGLPSDRFSAERTGGSVSTLTIQRTQQEDSAVYLCASSLVPGGLETQYFGPGTRLLVL.

This chain links TRBV7-9 with TRBJ2-2, with D perhaps TRBD2 (6 bases). The length of the CDR3 is 14 residues. V lost 6 bases and J lost 1, with 9 bases in between. From germline, CDR1 is SEHNR and CDR2 FQNEAQ (reference sequence). The CDR3: CASRRDWNTGELFF. The CDR3 DNA follows: TGTGCCAGCAGACGGGACTGGAACACCGGGGAGCTGTTTTTT.

This chain links TRBV18 with TRBJ2-7; 10 bases match TRBD1. Germline V lookup: CDR1 KGHSH, CDR2 LQKENI. This CDR3 is built from 13 residues. The trim removed 3 bases at V and 6 bases at J, leaving 2 bases unmatched. The CDR3 nucleotides read TGTGCCAGCTCACCCCGGACAGGGGGCGAGCAGTACTTC. Protein sequence: CASSPRTGGEQYF.

The chain combines TRBV6-6 with TRBJ1-1, with a possible D match to TRBD1 (6 bases). CDR3 length: 13 amino acids. The V end was cut by 5 bases, the J end by 4 bases, with 11 bases between. The germline V gene has CDR1 MNHNY and CDR2 SVGAGI (reference sequence). The CDR3 region has the DNA TGTGCCAGCAGTCCGACAGGTCTCACTGAAGCTTTCTTT. Translated: CASSPTGLTEAFF.

This chain uses TRBV10-3 with TRBJ2-1; 7 nucleotides align to TRBD1. Trimming removed 10 bases from V and 2 bases from J; junction bases left unmatched: 8. The CDR3 length is 14 residues. Germline CDR1 is ENHRY and CDR2 is SYGVKD. The CDR3 sequence is CATTGTATYNEQFF. The CDR3 coding sequence is TGTGCCACTACCGGGACAGCTACCTACAATGAGCAGTTCTTC.